A selection of T cell receptor beta chains follows, all from one sample in a study of T cell repertoires in cytomegalovirus infection. No antigens are known for them. TCRdb redid the calling of the reads with MiXCR, one entry per CDR3 protein. The data show roughly 500,000 distinct CDR3 sequences, roughly 46% seen once. Sequenced here: cultured PBMCs, sampled from culture after CMV antigen stimulation. These receptors originate from a human donor in good health (CMV status not recorded). Some clones in this sample may be carry-over from other donors' samples. The CDR3 runs from the conserved cysteine through the conserved F or W. A D gene is named only where the DNA matches it firmly. Part of the rows lack a size; the others show once, few, many or a class for expanded clones.

J,size,V,D,CDR3,DNA
TRBJ1-5,-,TRBV7-9,-,CASSSLGNQPQHF,TGTGCCAGCAGCTCCCTAGGCAATCAGCCCCAGCATTTT
TRBJ2-3,-,TRBV7-8,-,CASSLSVSADTQYF,TGTGCCAGCAGCTTATCGGTCAGTGCAGATACGCAGTATTTT
TRBJ2-3,-,TRBV3-1,-,CASSLRAEGGDTQYF,TGTGCCAGCAGCCTCAGGGCGGAAGGGGGAGATACGCAGTATTTT
TRBJ2-7,-,TRBV7-4,TRBD1,CASSISRTGGDEQYF,TGTGCCAGCAGCATTAGTAGGACAGGGGGCGACGAGCAGTACTTC
TRBJ2-3,-,TRBV14,-,CASSQPKGLKLEDTQYF,TGTGCCAGCAGCCAACCTAAAGGACTGAAGCTAGAGGATACGCAGTATTTT
TRBJ1-3,-,TRBV12-3/TRBV12-4,-,CASSHQTAFAGNTIYF,TGTGCCAGCAGCCATCAGACAGCCTTCGCTGGAAACACCATATATTTT
TRBJ2-1,-,TRBV27,TRBD2,CASSLEGGSFSYNEQFF,TGTGCCAGCAGTTTAGAGGGAGGGTCTTTTTCCTACAATGAGCAGTTCTTC
TRBJ2-1,-,TRBV5-4,-,CASNPTGSAHEQFF,TGTGCCAGCAACCCCACGGGAAGTGCGCATGAGCAGTTCTTC
TRBJ2-7,-,TRBV6-5,TRBD2,CASSYWGTSGRGDEQYF,TGTGCCAGCAGTTACTGGGGGACTAGCGGGAGGGGAGACGAGCAGTACTTC
TRBJ1-1,-,TRBV5-4,-,CASSLGAIMNTEAFF,TGTGCCAGCAGCTTGGGAGCGATCATGAACACTGAAGCTTTCTTT
TRBJ2-5,-,TRBV12-3/TRBV12-4,-,CASSFWWSGAGETQYF,TGTGCCAGCAGTTTTTGGTGGTCAGGGGCAGGGGAGACCCAGTACTTC
TRBJ2-1,-,TRBV7-2,-,CASSPGSGYNEQFF,TGTGCCAGCAGCCCCGGGTCTGGCTACAATGAGCAGTTCTTC
TRBJ2-2,few,TRBV19,-,CASMVGRRMAGELFF,TGTGCCAGTATGGTAGGCAGACGAATGGCCGGGGAGCTGTTTTTT
TRBJ2-7,-,TRBV2,-,CASSEYRPAGNEQYF,TGTGCCAGCAGTGAGTATAGGCCAGCCGGGAACGAGCAGTACTTC
TRBJ1-5,few,TRBV7-8,TRBD1,CASSTFTGVRYQPQHF,TGTGCCAGCAGCACCTTTACAGGGGTTCGTTATCAGCCCCAGCATTTT
TRBJ2-2,-,TRBV20-1,-,CSAQNTGELFF,TGCAGTGCTCAGAACACCGGGGAGCTGTTTTTT
TRBJ2-3,once,TRBV6-1,-,CASRDTGFGTDTQYF,TGTGCCAGCAGAGATACAGGGTTCGGCACAGATACGCAGTATTTT
TRBJ2-4,-,TRBV5-1,TRBD2,CASSLVTSGIVKNIQYF,TGCGCCAGCAGCTTGGTTACTAGCGGGATTGTCAAAAACATTCAGTACTTC
TRBJ2-5,-,TRBV30,-,CAWAFGTEETQYF,TGTGCCTGGGCGTTCGGGACGGAAGAGACCCAGTACTTC
TRBJ2-7,few,TRBV10-3,-,CAISESVGKYEQYF,TGTGCCATCAGTGAGTCAGTAGGGAAATACGAGCAGTACTTC
TRBJ2-7,-,TRBV7-6,TRBD1,CASSTIDRGRGEQYF,TGTGCCAGCAGCACCATCGACAGGGGGCGCGGCGAGCAGTACTTC
TRBJ2-2,-,TRBV19,-,CASVRGHAGELFF,TGTGCCAGTGTCCGGGGGCACGCCGGGGAGCTGTTTTTT
TRBJ1-2,-,TRBV29-1,TRBD1,CSERTGGNGGYTF,TGCAGCGAACGGACAGGGGGTAATGGTGGCTACACCTTC
TRBJ1-1,few,TRBV5-4,-,CASSRGWGMTEAFF,TGTGCCAGCAGCCGGGGGTGGGGCATGACTGAAGCTTTCTTT